What follows is one TCR beta chain and its context. Methods used by the authors: The assay estimated nucleated cells by amplifying reference gene primers. Sequencing used immunoSEQ multiplex PCR; TCRdb keeps in-frame clones, though not all of them. Clone size and V and J calls were adopted from that table, with D and trimming inferred from the DNA. The table lists around 260,000 clones, 86% of them singletons. This sample was included in a study of blood T cell repertoires in COVID-19. On the study more broadly: Acute and convalescent COVID-19 specimens originated in the United States, Italy and Spain. From T cells, B-cell-depleted T cells, or PBMCs came the material, which was cDNA or gDNA.

Germline V lookup: CDR1 MNHNS, CDR2 SASEGT. V dropped 4 bases and J dropped 0 bases, with 20 bases sitting between them. CDR3 length: 18 amino acids. The clonotype comes from a man in his forties who had recovered from COVID-19. The sequenced material came from peripheral blood. This chain connects TRBV6-1 to TRBJ2-3; maybe TRBD1 (6 bases). CDR3 sequence (DNA): TGTGCCAGCAGTGTGTTGACTACGACAGGACTTAGCACAGATACGCAGTATTTT. It specifies CASSVLTTTGLSTDTQYF.